This T cell receptor beta chain was found in a study of OX40 agonist ivuxolimab in advanced cancers. Context from the whole study: Ivuxolimab was a fully human IgG2 agonistic monoclonal antibody targeting the costimulatory receptor OX40 (CD134). The paper reports the monotherapy dose-escalation portion (N of about 47 patients) of the phase I ivuxolimab trial. Prior anti-PD-1, anti-PD-L1 or anti-CTLA-4 therapy was permitted, and 30% to 50% of dose-escalation patients had received checkpoint inhibitors. Partial responses were achieved by three dose-escalation patients, of whom one had hepatocellular carcinoma and two had cutaneous melanoma. In the dose-escalation cohort, over 65% of patients were male, and the mean age was approximately 60 years, with a range of 23 to 79. Intravenous ivuxolimab was administered to patients every 2 weeks at six dose levels: 0.01, 0.1, 0.3, 1.5, 3 and 10 mg/kg. Of the roughly 52 dose-escalation patients, hepatocellular carcinoma was present in approximately 20, melanoma in some 15, renal cell carcinoma in 9 and head and neck cancer in 9. Peripheral TCRbeta sequencing was intended to test whether TCR sequence diversity was altered and clonal T-cell expansion was caused by ivuxolimab.

For sequencing of the TCRbeta CDR3 region, genomic DNA was extracted from the sorted cells. The immunoSEQ Assay was used to sequence the TCRbeta CDR3 regions. TCRdb's version of the immuneACCESS table is confined to in-frame rearrangements and falls short of the full clone set. An unresolved V gene accounts for under half of the shortfall where checked; the remainder is of unknown origin. Here the sample has around 68,000 clones; approximately 90% occur a single time. Jointly, the top ten make up around 0.31% of the sample. What the research found in general, with its limitations: Clonal expansion of both CD4+ and CD8+ blood T cells was observed from baseline to week 6 at doses 0.1 to 3.0 mg/kg. Low levels of normalized T-cell clonal expansion were also seen in some patients who did not respond. In the 0.1-3.0 mg/kg groups, partial responders had among the lowest normalized peripheral clonal expansion, particularly in CD8+ T cells. After ivuxolimab, more expanded clones were found on average in CD8+ T cells than in CD4+ T cells. The antigen specificity of the peripheral T cells that underwent clonal expansion was not determined.

Based on the germline V gene, the CDR1 and CDR2 sequences are MNHEY and SVGAGI. The cysteine opens and the phenylalanine closes a CDR3 of 11 amino acids. Of all the DNA, just the CDR3 is kept, 33 bases in frame from base 1. Between the V and J ends, shortened by 8 bases and 6 bases respectively, the junction contains 11 bases. For this clone: The specificity of this receptor is unknown. The input lacks base qualities; no much larger clone sits a single base away.

Patients with a history of autoimmune disease or receiving systemic immunosuppression were excluded from the trial. Peripheral blood for TCR sequencing was collected from all dose cohorts at baseline, on cycle 4 day 1, and on cycle 7 day 1. The samples were taken from a phase I, first-in-human, multicenter, open-label dose-escalation trial of ivuxolimab. The trial enrolled adults with locally advanced or metastatic head and neck squamous cell, hepatocellular, melanoma or renal cell carcinoma. CD4+ and CD8+ T cells were sorted separately from peripheral blood before TCR sequencing. The origin of this receptor is an adult with an advanced solid tumor such as melanoma, head and neck, liver or kidney cancer. Recombination linked TRBV6-5 to TRBJ2-7; the D gene is not confidently resolved. The sample here was CD4+ or CD8+ T cells sorted from blood, taken in a trial of the OX40 agonist ivuxolimab. Here the CDR3 is given as CASGQGIEQYF. The sequenced DNA: TGTGCCAGCGGCCAAGGAATCGAGCAGTACTTC.